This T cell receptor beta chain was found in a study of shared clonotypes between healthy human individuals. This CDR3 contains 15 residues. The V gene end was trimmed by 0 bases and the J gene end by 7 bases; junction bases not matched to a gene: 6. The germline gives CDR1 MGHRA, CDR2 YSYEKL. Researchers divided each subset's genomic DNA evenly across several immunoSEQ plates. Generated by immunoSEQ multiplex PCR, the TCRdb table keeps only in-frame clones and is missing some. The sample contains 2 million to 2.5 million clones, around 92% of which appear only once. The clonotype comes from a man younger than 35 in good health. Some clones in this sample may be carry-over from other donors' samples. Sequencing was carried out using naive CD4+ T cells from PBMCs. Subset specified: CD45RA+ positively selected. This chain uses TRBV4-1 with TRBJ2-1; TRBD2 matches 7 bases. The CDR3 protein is CASSQDSGGKNEQFF. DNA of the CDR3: TGCGCCAGCAGCCAAGATTCCGGGGGGAAGAATGAGCAGTTCTTC.